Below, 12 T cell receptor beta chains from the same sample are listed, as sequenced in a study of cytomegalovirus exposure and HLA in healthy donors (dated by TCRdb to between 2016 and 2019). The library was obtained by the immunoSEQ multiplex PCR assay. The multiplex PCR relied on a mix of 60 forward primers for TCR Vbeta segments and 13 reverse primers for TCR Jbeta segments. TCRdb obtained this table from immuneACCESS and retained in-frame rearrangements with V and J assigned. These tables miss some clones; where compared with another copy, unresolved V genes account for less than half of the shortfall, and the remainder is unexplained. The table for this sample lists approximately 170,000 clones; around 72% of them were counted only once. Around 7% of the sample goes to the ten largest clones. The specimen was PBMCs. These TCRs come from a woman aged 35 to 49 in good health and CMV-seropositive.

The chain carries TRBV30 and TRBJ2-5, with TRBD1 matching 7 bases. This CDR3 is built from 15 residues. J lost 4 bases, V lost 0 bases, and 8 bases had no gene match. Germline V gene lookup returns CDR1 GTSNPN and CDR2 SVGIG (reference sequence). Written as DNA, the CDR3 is TGTGCCTGGAGTGTATTGACAGGGTATCGAGAGACCCAGTACTTC. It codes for CAWSVLTGYRETQYF. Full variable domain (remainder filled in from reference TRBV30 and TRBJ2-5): SQTIHQWPATLVQPVGSPLSLECTVEGTSNPNLYWYRQAAGRGLQLLFYSVGIGQISSEVPQNLSASRPQDRQFILSSKKLLLSDSGFYLCAWSVLTGYRETQYFGPGTRLLVL.

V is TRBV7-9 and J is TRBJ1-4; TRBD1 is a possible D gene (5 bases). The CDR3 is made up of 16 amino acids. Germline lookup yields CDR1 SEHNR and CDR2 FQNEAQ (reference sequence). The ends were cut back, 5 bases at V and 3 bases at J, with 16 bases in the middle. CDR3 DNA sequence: TGTGCCAGCAGCCCCCTGGCAGGGTTGGCTAATGAAAAACTGTTTTTT. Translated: CASSPLAGLANEKLFF.

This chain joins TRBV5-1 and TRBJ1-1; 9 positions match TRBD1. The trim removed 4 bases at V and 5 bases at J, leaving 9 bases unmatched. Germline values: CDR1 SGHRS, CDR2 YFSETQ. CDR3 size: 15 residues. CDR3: CASSRGTGRVTEAFF. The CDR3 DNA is TGCGCCAGCAGCAGAGGGACAGGGAGGGTTACTGAAGCTTTCTTT.

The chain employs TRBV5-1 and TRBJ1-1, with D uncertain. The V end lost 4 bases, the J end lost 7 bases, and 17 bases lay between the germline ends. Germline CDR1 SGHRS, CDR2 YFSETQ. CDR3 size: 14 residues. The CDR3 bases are TGCGCCAGCAGCCCCTTAGATCTGCGTAGTGAAGCTTTCTTT. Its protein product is CASSPLDLRSEAFF.

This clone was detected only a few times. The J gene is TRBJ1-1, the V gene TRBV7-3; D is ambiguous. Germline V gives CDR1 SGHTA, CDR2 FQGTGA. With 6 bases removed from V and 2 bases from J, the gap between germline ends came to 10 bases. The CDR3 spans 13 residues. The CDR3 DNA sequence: TGTGCCAGCAGGTTGAGTAGAAACACTGAAGCTTTCTTT. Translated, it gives CASRLSRNTEAFF.

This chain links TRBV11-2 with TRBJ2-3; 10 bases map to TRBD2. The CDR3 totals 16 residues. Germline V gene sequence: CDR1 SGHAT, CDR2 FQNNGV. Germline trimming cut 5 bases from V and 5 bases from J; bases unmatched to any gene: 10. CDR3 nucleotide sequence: TGTGCCAGCAGCGGAAGTCTAGCGGGGGCAGGAGATACGCAGTATTTT. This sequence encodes CASSGSLAGAGDTQYF.

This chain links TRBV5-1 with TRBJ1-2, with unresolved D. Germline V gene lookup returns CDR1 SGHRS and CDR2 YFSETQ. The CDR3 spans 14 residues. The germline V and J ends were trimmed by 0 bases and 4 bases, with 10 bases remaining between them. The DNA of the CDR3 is TGCGCCAGCAGCTTGGATAACGCGATCTATGGCTACACCTTC. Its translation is CASSLDNAIYGYTF.

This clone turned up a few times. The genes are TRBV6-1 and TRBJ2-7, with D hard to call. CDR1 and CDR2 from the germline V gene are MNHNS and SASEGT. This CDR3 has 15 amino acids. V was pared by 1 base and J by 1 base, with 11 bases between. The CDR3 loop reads CASSEEGGPSYEQYF. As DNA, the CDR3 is TGTGCCAGCAGTGAAGAAGGTGGGCCATCCTACGAGCAGTACTTC.

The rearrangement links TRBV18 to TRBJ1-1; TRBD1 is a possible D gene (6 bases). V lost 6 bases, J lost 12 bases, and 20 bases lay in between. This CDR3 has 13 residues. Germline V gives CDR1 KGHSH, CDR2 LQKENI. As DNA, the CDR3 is TGTGCCAGCTCCCCATTAGCAGGGGAACCGACTTTCTTT. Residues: CASSPLAGEPTFF.

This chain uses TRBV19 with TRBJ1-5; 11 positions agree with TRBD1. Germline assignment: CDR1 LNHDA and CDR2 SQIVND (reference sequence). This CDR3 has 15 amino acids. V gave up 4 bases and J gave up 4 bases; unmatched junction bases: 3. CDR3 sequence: CASSTDRGRNQPQHF. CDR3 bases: TGTGCCAGTAGTACGGACAGGGGGCGGAATCAGCCCCAGCATTTT.

DNA of the CDR3: TGCGCCAGCAGCTTGGGACTAGCAGCGAACACCGGGGAGCTGTTTTTT. It encodes CASSLGLAANTGELFF. V is TRBV5-1 and J is TRBJ2-2, with TRBD2 matching over 7 bases. Germline trimming cut 0 bases from V and 0 bases from J; bases unmatched to any gene: 2. This CDR3 region has 16 residues. CDR1 and CDR2 (germline): SGHRS, YFSETQ.

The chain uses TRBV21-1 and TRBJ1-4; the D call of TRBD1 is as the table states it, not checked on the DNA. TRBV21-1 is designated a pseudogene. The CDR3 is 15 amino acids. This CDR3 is CASSPRQGIWEKLFF. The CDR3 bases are TGTGCCAGCAGCCCCCGACAGGGGATTTGGGAAAAACTGTTTTTT.